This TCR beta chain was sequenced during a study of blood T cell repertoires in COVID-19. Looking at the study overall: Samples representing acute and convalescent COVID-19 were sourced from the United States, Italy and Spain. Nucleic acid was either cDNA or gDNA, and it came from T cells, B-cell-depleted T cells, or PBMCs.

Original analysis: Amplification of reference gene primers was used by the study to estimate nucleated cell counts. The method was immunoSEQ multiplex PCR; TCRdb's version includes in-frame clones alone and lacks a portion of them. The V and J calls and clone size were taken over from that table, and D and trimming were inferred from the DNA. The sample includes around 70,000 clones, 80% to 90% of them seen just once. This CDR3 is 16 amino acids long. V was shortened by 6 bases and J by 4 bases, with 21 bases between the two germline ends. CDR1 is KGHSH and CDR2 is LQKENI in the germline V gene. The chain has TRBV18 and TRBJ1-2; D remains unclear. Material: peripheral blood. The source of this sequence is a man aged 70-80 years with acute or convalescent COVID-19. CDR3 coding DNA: TGTGCCAGCTCCTCGAATTTGGGGAGCCTGGCCTATGGCTACACCTTC. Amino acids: CASSSNLGSLAYGYTF.